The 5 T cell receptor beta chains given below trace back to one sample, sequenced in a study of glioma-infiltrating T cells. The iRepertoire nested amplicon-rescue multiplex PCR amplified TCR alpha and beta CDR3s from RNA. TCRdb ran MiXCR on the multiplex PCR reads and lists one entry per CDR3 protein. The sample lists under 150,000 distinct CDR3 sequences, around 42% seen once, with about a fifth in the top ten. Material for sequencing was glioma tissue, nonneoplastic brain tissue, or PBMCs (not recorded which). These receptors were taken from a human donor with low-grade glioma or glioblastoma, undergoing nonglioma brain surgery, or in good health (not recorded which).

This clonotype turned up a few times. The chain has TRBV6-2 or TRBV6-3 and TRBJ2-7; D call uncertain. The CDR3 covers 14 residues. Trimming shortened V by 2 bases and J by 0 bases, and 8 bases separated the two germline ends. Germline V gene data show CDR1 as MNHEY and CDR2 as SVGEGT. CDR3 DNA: TGTGCCAGCAGTTACACGCAGAGCTCCTACGAGCAGTACTTC. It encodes CASSYTQSSYEQYF.

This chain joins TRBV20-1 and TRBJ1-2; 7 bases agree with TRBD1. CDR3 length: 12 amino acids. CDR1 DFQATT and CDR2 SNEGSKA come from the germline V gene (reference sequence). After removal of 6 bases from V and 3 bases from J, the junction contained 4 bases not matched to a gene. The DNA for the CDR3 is TGCAGTGCAACCGGGACAGACTATGGCTACACCTTC. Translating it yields CSATGTDYGYTF.

The CDR3 region has the DNA TGTGCCAGCAGTTCACCAGGGCGGACTTTGGAAGCTTTCTTT. It encodes CASSSPGRTLEAFF. The chain couples TRBV27 to TRBJ1-1; D perhaps matches TRBD1 (5 bases). Germline CDR1 and CDR2: MNHEY and SMNVEV (reference sequence). There are 14 residues in the CDR3. V lost 4 bases and J 8 bases, leaving 17 bases between the germline ends.

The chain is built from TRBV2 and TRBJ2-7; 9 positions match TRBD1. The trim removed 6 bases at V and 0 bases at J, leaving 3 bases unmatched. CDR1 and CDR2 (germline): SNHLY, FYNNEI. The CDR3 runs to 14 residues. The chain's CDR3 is CASRDRGNSYEQYF. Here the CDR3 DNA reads TGTGCCAGCAGGGACAGGGGAAACTCCTACGAGCAGTACTTC. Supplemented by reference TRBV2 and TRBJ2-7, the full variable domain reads EPEVTQTPSHQVTQMGQEVILRCVPISNHLYFYWYRQILGQKVEFLVSFYNNEISEKSEIFDDQFSVERPDGSNFTLKIRSTKLEDSAMYFCASRDRGNSYEQYFGPGTRLTVT.

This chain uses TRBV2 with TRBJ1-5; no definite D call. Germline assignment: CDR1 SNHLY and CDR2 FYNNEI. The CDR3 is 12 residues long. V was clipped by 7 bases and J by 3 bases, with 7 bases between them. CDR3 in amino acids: CASIGDNQPQHF. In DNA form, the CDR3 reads TGTGCCAGCATAGGAGACAATCAGCCCCAGCATTTT.